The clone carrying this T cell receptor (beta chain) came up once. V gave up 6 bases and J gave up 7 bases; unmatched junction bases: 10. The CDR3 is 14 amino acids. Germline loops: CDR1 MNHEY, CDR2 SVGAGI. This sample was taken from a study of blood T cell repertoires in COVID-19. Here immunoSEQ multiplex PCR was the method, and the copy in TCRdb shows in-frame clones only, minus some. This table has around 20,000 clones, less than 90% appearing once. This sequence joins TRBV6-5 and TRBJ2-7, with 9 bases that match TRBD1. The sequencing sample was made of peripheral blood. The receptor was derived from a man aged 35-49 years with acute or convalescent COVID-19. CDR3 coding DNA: TGTGCCAGCAGCTCTAAAAGGGACAGGGTTGAGCAGTACTTC. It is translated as CASSSKRDRVEQYF.